This section outlines one T cell receptor beta chain sequence together with its context. This clone was counted a few times. Its antigen is still unknown. No much larger clone exists at a distance of one base, and base qualities are not known. Taken from the germline V gene (reference sequence), the CDR1 and CDR2 loops are MNHEY and SMNVEV. The CDR3 numbers 14 residues from cysteine through phenylalanine. The read is trimmed to its CDR3 DNA, 42 bases read in frame from base 1. Trimming costs V 5 bases and J 4 bases, and their ends lie 14 bases apart. Participants in the prospective study were aged about 18 to 95 years, lived in 20 to 30 United States geographic areas, and enrolled through a virtual design. To assign participants to cohorts, the prospective study relied on clinical history that participants themselves reported in a screening survey and a study questionnaire. Each participant in the prospective study had whole blood, serum and a nasopharyngeal or oropharyngeal swab collected by mobile phlebotomists. Participants in the prospective study had the option to provide additional blood draws and questionnaires over an approximately 2-month period. Before DNA extraction, prospective study blood samples were shipped either frozen or at room temperature.

This entry belongs to a study of blood T cell repertoires in COVID-19 (dated by TCRdb to 2020 to 2021). A note on the overall study: Samples covering the acute and convalescent phases of COVID-19 were provided by collaborators in the United States, Italy and Spain. The prospective study material was composed of cDNA or gDNA derived from T cells, B-cell-depleted T cells, or PBMCs. Subjects who had been exposed to COVID-19, were actively infected with it, or had recovered from it provided the deeply sampled blood TCRbeta repertoires that made up the dataset. The repertoires were made available in a free public database intended to serve as a resource for research on the immune response to SARS-CoV-2. The samples were drawn from the first 160 participants of the ongoing ImmuneRACE study and from some 1,300 subjects provided by 6 global collaborators. The sample metadata nearly always contained a de-identified subject ID, COVID-19 status, age in years and sex. Where HLA class I and class II types were available, the types were taken from metadata supplied by the sample provider, not from assay-based typing. Study-wide conclusions, independent of this receptor: Clinical and demographic metadata were provided uncurated, with the amount varying by source and participant.

TCRbeta CDR3 regions were amplified from genomic DNA by means of the immunoSEQ Assay, a bias-controlled multiplex PCR. As for the authors' bioinformatics: The number of nucleated cells in each sample was estimated by amplification of reference gene primers within the assay. To quantify the absolute abundance of each unique TCRbeta CDR3 rearrangement, sequence reads were collapsed and filtered. For each sample, productive Simpson clonality was calculated as the square root of Simpson's diversity index across productive rearrangements. In TCRdb, the immuneACCESS table is reduced to in-frame sequences with V and J assigned. These tables do not hold every clone; where another copy was compared, an unresolved V gene accounts for under half, and the others remain unexplained. V and J calls plus clone size are reproduced from that table; the DNA served to infer D and trimming. The table for this sample lists roughly 220,000 clones; about 91% of them were counted only once. The ten largest clones take up roughly 15% of the sample.

The V and J segments used are TRBV27 and TRBJ1-2, with a weak D call of TRBD1 (6 bases match). Specimen: PBMCs or T cells enriched from blood (not recorded which). The source of this sequence is a woman between 45 and 65 years old with acute COVID-19. Read as DNA, the sequence is TGTGCCAGCAGTGCTCGGGGGGCCGGCTATGGCTACACCTTC. Its translation reads: CASSARGAGYGYTF.